This record looks at one T cell receptor (beta chain) sequence and its context. This clone's antigen is unknown. No much larger clone is present one base from it, and per-base qualities are unavailable. Set within a cohort of healthcare workers in London, UK, this nested case-control study involved weekly PCR testing of nasopharyngeal swabs along with blood sampling. Healthcare workers were recruited between 23 and 31 March 2020, during the week of the UK lockdown, and were followed weekly for up to roughly 15 weeks. From the germline V gene, CDR1 is SNHLY and CDR2 is FYNNEI. Counted from cysteine to phenylalanine, this CDR3 has 14 amino acids. Left in the record is the CDR3 DNA by itself, 42 bases read in frame from the first base. V and J lose 4 bases and 5 bases, and a span of 14 bases separates them. This sample is part of a study of early T cells in non-severe SARS-CoV-2 infection (dated by TCRdb to about 2021). In terms of the full investigation: Bulk RNA from unsorted whole blood was used for TCR sequencing, so alpha and beta chains could not be paired.

The full study reports these points: VDJdb matching was skewed toward anti-spike CD8 responses, so virus-specific expansions were likely underestimated and private and CD4 specificities were missed.

The library was generated by 5' RACE. The sequencing machine was a NextSeq 500. To correct for sequencing error and PCR bias, the TCR library protocol tagged individual cDNA molecules with unique molecular identifiers. TCR alpha and beta chains were both sequenced, and the abundances of alpha and beta sequences in each sample were closely correlated with each other. Per the authors' processing: Decombinator V4 was used to annotate the V gene, J gene and CDR3 of the TCR sequences. TCRs were defined as expanded if a significant change between any two time points was detected under a Poisson model with p below 0.0001. Abundances of TCRs were expressed as counts per million after normalisation to the total number of TCRs sequenced in each sample. TRAV1-2 paired with TRAJ12, TRAJ20 or TRAJ33 defined MAIT TCRs, while TRAV10 paired with TRAJ18 defined iNKT TCRs. VDJdb, accessed 1 November 2021, was searched for CMV, EBV and SARS-CoV-2 annotated TCRs, with TCRs annotated for multiple antigens excluded. TCRdb ran its own pipeline on the public reads, namely fastp trimming at Q25 and MiXCR clone calling, and kept in-frame beta chains. Rows merge per CDR3 protein into single entries with the most common DNA and genes. The V and J calls were not made by the authors but by TCRdb's processing. The sample has some 98,000 distinct CDR3 sequences on record, 9.5% to 11% of them singletons. Together, the top ten hold approximately 5% of the sample.

The sample taken for sequencing was whole blood. Rearrangement joined TRBV2 to TRBJ2-5; the D gene cannot be resolved beyond TRBD1 or TRBD2, each matching 5 bases. This receptor was identified in an adult who was a healthcare worker with PCR-confirmed SARS-CoV-2 infection or an uninfected control (not recorded which). The bases read TGTGCCAGCAGTGTGGGACGGCGAGTTGAGACCCAGTACTTC. Translation gives CASSVGRRVETQYF.